These 13 T cell receptor beta chains were all obtained from the same sample, sequenced in a study of shared clonotypes between healthy human individuals. Only in-frame clones appear in the TCRdb table, and some are missing; sequencing was by immunoSEQ multiplex PCR. The data contain under 750,000 clones, just under 75% of them singletons. Sequencing was done on a sample of memory CD4+ T cells sorted from blood. Subset specified: CD45RA-negative fraction. The receptors were sampled from a woman in her thirties in good health.

This clone was recorded once. This chain connects TRBV7-8 to TRBJ1-5; D gene unclear. With 5 bases removed from V and 0 bases from J, the gap between germline ends came to 11 bases. Germline V gene sequence: CDR1 SGHVS, CDR2 FQNEAQ. The CDR3 consists of 15 residues. CDR3 sequence reads: CASSRKAYSNQPQHF. Written as DNA, the CDR3 is TGTGCCAGCAGCCGGAAAGCATATAGCAATCAGCCCCAGCATTTT. Drawing the rest from reference TRBV7-8 and TRBJ1-5, the complete variable domain is GAGVSQSPRYKVAKRGQDVALRCDPISGHVSLFWYQQALGQGPEFLTYFQNEAQLDKSGLPSDRFFAERPEGSVSTLKIQRTQQEDSAVYLCASSRKAYSNQPQHFGDGTRLSIL.

This clone was counted a few times. The chain carries TRBV27 and TRBJ2-3, with 11 positions matching TRBD2. Germline values: CDR1 MNHEY, CDR2 SMNVEV (reference sequence). The CDR3 spans 16 residues. V lost 5 bases to trimming and J lost 2 bases; unmatched junction nucleotides: 6. CDR3 loop: CASSTRLAGNTDTQYF. CDR3 sequence (DNA): TGTGCCAGCAGTACTCGACTAGCGGGGAACACAGATACGCAGTATTTT.

Comment on this clone: Different DNA sequences within this sample yield the same CDR3. The chain couples TRBV5-1 to TRBJ2-1, with a weak D call TRBD2 (6 bases). The CDR3 runs 15 residues. Germline V lookup: CDR1 SGHRS, CDR2 YFSETQ. V gave up 0 bases and J gave up 4 bases, with 11 bases separating them. CDR3 DNA: TGCGCCAGCAGCTTGGCGTCGGGAGCTTACAATGAGCAGTTCTTC. Translated, it gives CASSLASGAYNEQFF.

The rearrangement uses TRBV27 and TRBJ2-7; weak D call: TRBD1 (6 bases). Trimming removed 4 bases from V and 4 bases from J, with 11 bases in between. The CDR3 is made up of 13 amino acids. Germline V gene data show CDR1 as MNHEY and CDR2 as SMNVEV (reference sequence). The CDR3 region has the DNA TGTGCCAGCAGTTACAGTACAGGGTACGAGCAGTACTTC. This translates into CASSYSTGYEQYF.

This clone showed up just a few times. The chain couples TRBV7-2 to TRBJ2-2, with a weak D call TRBD1 (6 bases). V was trimmed by 5 bases and J by 4 bases, leaving 11 bases between them. The CDR3 is made up of 14 amino acids. Germline V gene data show CDR1 as SGHTA and CDR2 as FQGNSA. Here the CDR3 reads CASSAGQITGELFF. The CDR3 coding sequence is TGTGCCAGCAGCGCCGGACAGATCACCGGGGAGCTGTTTTTT.

This clone was picked up one time. The genes are TRBV29-1 and TRBJ2-1; TRBD1 agrees at 9 bases. The ends lost 4 bases at V and 2 bases at J; junction bases unmatched: 3. Germline V lookup: CDR1 SQVTM, CDR2 ANQGSEA. This CDR3 is built from 14 residues. The CDR3 nucleotides read TGCAGCGTTGTACACAGGGGGCCCTACAATGAGCAGTTCTTC. The encoded protein is CSVVHRGPYNEQFF.

The J gene is TRBJ1-1, the V gene TRBV6-5; D is possibly TRBD1 (5 bases). In germline, CDR1 is MNHEY, CDR2 SVGAGI. The V end was cut by 5 bases, the J end by 5 bases, with 15 bases between. This CDR3 is built from 14 residues. The chain's CDR3 is CASSARGGNTEAFF. CDR3 DNA: TGTGCCAGCAGTGCGCGTGGGGGAAATACTGAAGCTTTCTTT.

The chain is built from TRBV5-4 and TRBJ2-7, with TRBD2 matching 10 bases. V gave up 5 bases and J gave up 4 bases; unmatched junction bases: 12. Germline assignment: CDR1 SGHNT and CDR2 YYREEE (reference sequence). There are 16 residues in the CDR3. The CDR3 spells CASRGLASGAGYEQYF. In DNA, the CDR3 is TGTGCCAGCAGGGGACTAGCGAGTGGAGCCGGGTACGAGCAGTACTTC.

The V call is TRBV28, the J call TRBJ1-3; 8 nucleotides match TRBD1. This CDR3 spans 15 amino acids. Germline V gene data show CDR1 as MDHEN and CDR2 as SYDVKM. V dropped 8 bases and J dropped 5; count of bases not matched to a gene: 11. This chain's CDR3 is CASWSRGQSRNTIYF. CDR3 DNA: TGTGCCAGCTGGAGCAGGGGGCAATCAAGAAACACCATATATTTT.

This chain uses TRBV5-4 with TRBJ2-7; 8 bases map to TRBD2. The CDR3 runs to 13 residues. V dropped 0 bases and J dropped 5; count of bases not matched to a gene: 1. Looked up from germline, CDR1 is SGHNT and CDR2 is YYREEE (reference sequence). CDR3 bases: TGTGCCAGCAGCTTGGGACTAGCGAACGAGCAGTACTTC. Translating it yields CASSLGLANEQYF.

This clone occurred many times. The sample has other DNA sequences that encode this CDR3 too. The chain joins TRBV30 to TRBJ1-1, with D uncertain. The germline CDR1 and CDR2 sequences are GTSNPN and SVGIG (reference sequence). This CDR3 is built from 13 residues. Trimming shortened V by 1 base and J by 3 bases, and 9 bases separated the two germline ends. CDR3 amino acids: CAWSEAGHTEAFF. In nucleotides, the CDR3 is TGTGCCTGGAGTGAGGCAGGCCACACTGAAGCTTTCTTT.

The J gene is TRBJ2-7, the V gene TRBV10-1; TRBD2 matches at 7 bases. The length of the CDR3 is 17 residues. V lost 0 bases to trimming and J lost 4 bases; unmatched junction nucleotides: 12. The germline V gene has CDR1 WNHNN and CDR2 SYGVQD (reference sequence). The CDR3 bases are TGCGCCAGCAGTGAGTCCGGGTTTGGCGGGAGTAATTACGAGCAGTACTTC. Protein sequence: CASSESGFGGSNYEQYF.

Notes on this clone: This likely traces to a read error, being one base from a far larger clone. The chain employs TRBV5-1 and TRBJ2-1; D remains ambiguous. V lost 0 bases, J lost 3 bases, and 1 base lay in between. This CDR3 is 12 amino acids long. Per the germline V gene, CDR1 is SGHRS and CDR2 is YFSETQ. The CDR3 spells CASSLDYNEQFF. The CDR3 DNA reads as TGCGCCAGCAGCTTGGACTACAATGAGCAGTTCTTC.